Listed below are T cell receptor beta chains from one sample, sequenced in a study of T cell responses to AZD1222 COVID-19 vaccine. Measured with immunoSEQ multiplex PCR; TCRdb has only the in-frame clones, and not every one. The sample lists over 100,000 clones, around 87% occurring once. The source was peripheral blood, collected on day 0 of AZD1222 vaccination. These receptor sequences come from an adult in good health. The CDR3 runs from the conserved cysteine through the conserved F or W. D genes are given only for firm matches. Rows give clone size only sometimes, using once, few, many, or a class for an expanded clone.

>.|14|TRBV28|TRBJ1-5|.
TGTGCCAGCAGCGGCAGGGGAGGCAATCAGCCCCAGCATTTT
CASSGRGGNQPQHF
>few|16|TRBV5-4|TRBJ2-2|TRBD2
TGTGCCAGCAGCTTCGGCGGGAGGGCCTCTGTCGGGGAGCTGTTTTTT
CASSFGGRASVGELFF
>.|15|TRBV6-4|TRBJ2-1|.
TGTGCCAGCAGTGACGGGGTAGGATCCTACAATGAGCAGTTCTTC
CASSDGVGSYNEQFF
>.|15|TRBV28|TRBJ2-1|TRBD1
TGTGCCAGCAGACAAGGACAGGGTATTAGCAATGAGCAGTTCTTC
CASRQGQGISNEQFF
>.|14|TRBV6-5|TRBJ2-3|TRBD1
TGTGCCAGCATGAGGACAGGGGTAACAGATACGCAGTATTTT
CASMRTGVTDTQYF
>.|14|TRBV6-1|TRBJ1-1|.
TGTGCCAGCAGTGAGGGAGACAGCCTGCGAACGGCTTTCTTT
CASSEGDSLRTAFF
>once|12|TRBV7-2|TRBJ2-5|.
TGTGCCAGCAGCCTCCTCGGGGAGACCCAGTACTTC
CASSLLGETQYF
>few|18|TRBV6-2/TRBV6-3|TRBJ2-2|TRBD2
TGTGCCAGCAGCCGGCGACGGACTAGCGGGGGGGAGACCGGGGAGCTGTTTTTT
CASSRRRTSGGETGELFF
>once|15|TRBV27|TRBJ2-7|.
TGTGCCAGCAGTTCCCCCCGAGGGGGAAGCTACGAGCAGTACTTC
CASSSPRGGSYEQYF
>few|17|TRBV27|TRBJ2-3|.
TGTGCCAGCAGTACTACCCCGATCCTCCGGGGTACAGATACGCAGTATTTT
CASSTTPILRGTDTQYF
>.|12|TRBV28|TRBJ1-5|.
TGTGCCAGCAGTTTATTTAATCAGCCCCAGCATTTT
CASSLFNQPQHF
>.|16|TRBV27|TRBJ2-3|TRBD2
TGTGCCAGCAGTCCTACCGGGACTAGCGGGACAGATACGCAGTATTTT
CASSPTGTSGTDTQYF
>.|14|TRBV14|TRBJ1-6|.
TGTGCCAGCAGCCGAGGGACGGTGAATTCACCCCTCCACTTT
CASSRGTVNSPLHF
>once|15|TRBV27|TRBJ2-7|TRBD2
TGTGCCAGCAGTTTATTTCCTAGCGGAGACTACGAGCAGTACTTC
CASSLFPSGDYEQYF
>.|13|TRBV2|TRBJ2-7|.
TGTGCCAGCAATGGAGACAGGACTTACGAGCAGTACTTC
CASNGDRTYEQYF
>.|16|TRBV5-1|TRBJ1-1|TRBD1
TGCGCCAGCAGCCGAAAAACAGGGGGGATGAACACTGAAGCTTTCTTT
CASSRKTGGMNTEAFF
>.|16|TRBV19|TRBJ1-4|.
TGTGCCAGTAGTGTCGCAGGACTGAGGGACGGTGAAAAACTGTTTTTT
CASSVAGLRDGEKLFF
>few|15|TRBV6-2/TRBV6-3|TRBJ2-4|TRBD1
TGTGCCAGCAGTTTCCAGGGGGCTGGGGTAAACATTCAGTACTTC
CASSFQGAGVNIQYF
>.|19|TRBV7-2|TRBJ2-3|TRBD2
TGTGCCAGCAGCTTAATACCGGGACTAGCGGGCCCACAGTCAGATACGCAGTATTTT
CASSLIPGLAGPQSDTQYF
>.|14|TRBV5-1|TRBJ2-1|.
TGCGCCAGCAGCACAGGGACACAAAACAATGAGCAGTTCTTC
CASSTGTQNNEQFF
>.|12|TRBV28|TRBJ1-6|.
TGTGCCAGCAGTAATCCCAATTCACCCCTCCACTTT
CASSNPNSPLHF
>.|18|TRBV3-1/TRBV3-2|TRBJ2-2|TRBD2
TGTGCCAGCAGCCCAGGTATTGAGCTAGCGGTTGAGAAGGGGGAGCTGTTTTTT
CASSPGIELAVEKGELFF
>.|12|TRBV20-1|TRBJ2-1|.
TGCAGTGCTAGTCGGAGCCCCAATGAGCAGTTCTTC
CSASRSPNEQFF
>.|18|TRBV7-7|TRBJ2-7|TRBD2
TGTGCCAGGGAGACCACCGGGACTAGGGGCCTTCGAATCTACGAGCAGTACTTC
CARETTGTRGLRIYEQYF
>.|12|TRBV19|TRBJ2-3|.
TGTGCCAGTAGTACGGGCACAGATACGCAGTATTTT
CASSTGTDTQYF
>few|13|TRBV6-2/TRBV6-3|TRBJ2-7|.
TGTGCCAGCAGTTACTACTACTCCTACGAGCAGTACTTC
CASSYYYSYEQYF
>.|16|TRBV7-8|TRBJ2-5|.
TGTGCCAGCAGCTTAGCGCCGGGACTGTTCCAAGAGACCCAGTACTTC
CASSLAPGLFQETQYF
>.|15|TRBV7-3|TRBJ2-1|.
TGTGCCAGCAGCTTAACCCGAGGGGGCTACAATGAGCAGTTCTTC
CASSLTRGGYNEQFF
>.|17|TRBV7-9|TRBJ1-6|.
TGTGCCAGCAGCTTAGCATGGGCGACAGGAAATAATTCACCCCTCCACTTT
CASSLAWATGNNSPLHF
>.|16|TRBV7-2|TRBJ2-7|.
TGTGCCAGCAGCCAGGGGCGGACAGGGAGGGACATGGGGCAGTACTTC
CASSQGRTGRDMGQYF
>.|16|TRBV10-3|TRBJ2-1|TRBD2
TGTGCCATCAGTGAGTGGCGGGAGGGTTCCTACAATGAGCAGTTCTTC
CAISEWREGSYNEQFF
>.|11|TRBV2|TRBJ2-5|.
TGTGCCAGCACCCTCCAAGAGACCCAGTACTTC
CASTLQETQYF
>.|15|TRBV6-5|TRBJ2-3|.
TGTGCCAGCACCACCCGCCAGGGTCGTGCAGATACGCAGTATTTT
CASTTRQGRADTQYF
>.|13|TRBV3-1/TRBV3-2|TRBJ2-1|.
TGTGCCAGCAGCCACACGAGATTCGATGAGCAGTTCTTC
CASSHTRFDEQFF
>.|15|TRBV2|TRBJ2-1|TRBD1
TGTGCCAGCAGTGCCGACAGGGGGCGCGGGGGTGAGCAGTTCTTC
CASSADRGRGGEQFF